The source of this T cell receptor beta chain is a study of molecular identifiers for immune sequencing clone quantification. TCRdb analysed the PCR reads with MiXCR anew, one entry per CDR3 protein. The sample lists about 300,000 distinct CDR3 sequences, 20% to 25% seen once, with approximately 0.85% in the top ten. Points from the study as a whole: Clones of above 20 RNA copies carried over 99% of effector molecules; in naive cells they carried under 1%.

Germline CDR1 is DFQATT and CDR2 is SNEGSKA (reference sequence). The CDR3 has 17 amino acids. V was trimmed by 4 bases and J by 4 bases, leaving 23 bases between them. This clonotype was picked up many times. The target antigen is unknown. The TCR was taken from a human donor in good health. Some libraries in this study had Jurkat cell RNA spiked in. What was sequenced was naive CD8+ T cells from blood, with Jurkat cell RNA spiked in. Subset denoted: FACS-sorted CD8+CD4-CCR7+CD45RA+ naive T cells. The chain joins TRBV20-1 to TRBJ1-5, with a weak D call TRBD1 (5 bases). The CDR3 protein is CSAIRTLSGPPNQPQHF. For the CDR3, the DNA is TGCAGTGCTATTCGCACCTTATCGGGGCCCCCTAATCAGCCCCAGCATTTT.